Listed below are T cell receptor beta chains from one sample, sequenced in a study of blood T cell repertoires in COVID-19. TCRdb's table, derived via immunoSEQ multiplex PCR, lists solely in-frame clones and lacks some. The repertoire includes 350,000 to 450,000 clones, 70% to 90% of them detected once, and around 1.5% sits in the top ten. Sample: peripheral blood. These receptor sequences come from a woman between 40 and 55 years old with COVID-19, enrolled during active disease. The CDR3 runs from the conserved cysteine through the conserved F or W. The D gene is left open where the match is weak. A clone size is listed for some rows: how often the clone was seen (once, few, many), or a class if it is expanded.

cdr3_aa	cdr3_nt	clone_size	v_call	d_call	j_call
CASSVEGANEKLFF	TGTGCCAGCAGCGTAGAAGGGGCCAATGAAAAACTGTTTTTT	.	TRBV9	.	TRBJ1-4
CASRPGGAGRDSPLHF	TGTGCCAGCAGGCCGGGGGGGGCGGGTCGTGATTCACCCCTCCACTTT	.	TRBV7-2	.	TRBJ1-6
CASSLWTGSTTEAFF	TGTGCCAGCAGCTTGTGGACAGGGTCTACGACTGAAGCTTTCTTT	.	TRBV5-4	TRBD1	TRBJ1-1
CASRPAVSGNTIYF	TGTGCCAGCAGACCCGCAGTATCGGGAAACACCATATATTTT	.	TRBV28	.	TRBJ1-3
CASSQRLGTGVYF	TGCGCCAGCAGCCAAAGGCTCGGGACAGGGGTATATTTT	.	TRBV4-3	TRBD1	TRBJ1-3
CASSYLSGSSYNEQFF	TGTGCCAGCAGTTACTTAAGCGGGAGTTCGTACAATGAGCAGTTCTTC	.	TRBV6-5	TRBD2	TRBJ2-1
CASSLAVSGYRGFSPLHF	TGTGCCAGCAGCTTGGCGGTCAGTGGGTACAGGGGCTTTTCACCCCTCCACTTT	.	TRBV5-6	TRBD1	TRBJ1-6
CASSPGQGSTEAFF	TGCGCCAGCAGCCCCGGACAGGGAAGCACTGAAGCTTTCTTT	.	TRBV5-1	TRBD1	TRBJ1-1
CASSPDAGQGIYNEQFF	TGCGCCAGCAGCCCAGATGCTGGACAGGGGATCTACAATGAGCAGTTCTTC	.	TRBV5-1	TRBD1	TRBJ2-1
CASSYGTVFSF	TGTGCCAGCAGTTACGGGACAGTTTTTTCCTTT	.	TRBV6-5	TRBD1	TRBJ1-1
CASSPGGGILGHEQYF	TGTGCCAGCAGCCCCGGGGGGGGGATCCTCGGCCACGAGCAGTACTTC	.	TRBV9	TRBD2	TRBJ2-7
CASSLVPGNNQPQHF	TGTGCCAGCAGCTTGGTTCCAGGGAACAATCAGCCCCAGCATTTT	.	TRBV5-5	.	TRBJ1-5
CATSDGTSGPSSYNEQFF	TGTGCCACCAGTGATGGGACTAGCGGGCCGAGCTCCTACAATGAGCAGTTCTTC	once	TRBV24-1	TRBD2	TRBJ2-1
CASSFEGAYNSPLHF	TGTGCCAGCAGCTTCGAGGGGGCGTATAATTCACCCCTCCACTTT	.	TRBV7-2	TRBD1	TRBJ1-6
CASSPLREGEYEQYF	TGTGCCAGCAGCCCACTCAGGGAGGGCGAGTACGAGCAGTACTTC	.	TRBV5-5	TRBD2	TRBJ2-7
CASSRDRVNTEAFF	TGTGCCAGCAGTCGCGACAGAGTGAACACTGAAGCTTTCTTT	.	TRBV6-5	.	TRBJ1-1
CASSLAGYGYTF	TGTGCCAGCAGCTTAGCGGGCTATGGCTACACCTTC	.	TRBV13	.	TRBJ1-2
CASSLGRSGYTF	TGTGCCAGCAGCTTAGGGAGGAGCGGCTACACCTTC	.	TRBV13	.	TRBJ1-2
CASSSPGTGGGQPQHF	TGTGCCAGCAGTTCTCCCGGGACAGGGGGCGGGCAGCCCCAGCATTTT	.	TRBV6-2/TRBV6-3	TRBD1	TRBJ1-5
CAWSVKQGGTTTEAFF	TGTGCCTGGAGTGTCAAACAGGGAGGGACGACCACTGAAGCTTTCTTT	.	TRBV30	.	TRBJ1-1
CASSLTGTGHEKLFF	TGTGCCAGCAGCCTCACCGGGACAGGTCATGAAAAACTGTTTTTT	.	TRBV6-5	TRBD1	TRBJ1-4
CASSLAPGQLTGELFF	TGCGCCAGCAGCCTCGCCCCCGGACAGCTCACCGGGGAGCTGTTTTTT	.	TRBV4-1	.	TRBJ2-2
CASSYSNYRVRVEQYF	TGTGCCAGCAGTTACTCGAACTACAGGGTAAGAGTCGAGCAGTACTTC	.	TRBV6-2/TRBV6-3	.	TRBJ2-7
CASSLGQAYNEQFF	TGTGCCAGCAGCTTGGGACAGGCCTACAATGAGCAGTTCTTC	.	TRBV6-2/TRBV6-3	TRBD1	TRBJ2-1
CASTLGGKRWTNTEAFF	TGCGCCAGCACCTTGGGAGGGAAACGTTGGACGAACACTGAAGCTTTCTTT	.	TRBV5-1	.	TRBJ1-1
CASSQTPWRGDGNTIYF	TGTGCCAGCTCCCAGACCCCCTGGAGGGGAGATGGAAACACCATATATTTT	.	TRBV18	.	TRBJ1-3
CASSVDRGSYNSPLHF	TGTGCCAGCAGCGTAGACAGGGGCTCCTATAATTCACCCCTCCACTTT	.	TRBV9	TRBD1	TRBJ1-6
CSANVGTGHYF	TGCAGTGCCAACGTCGGGACAGGTCATTACTTC	.	TRBV20-1	TRBD1	TRBJ2-7
CATLDRANTEAFF	TGTGCCACCCTCGACAGAGCGAACACTGAAGCTTTCTTT	.	TRBV28	.	TRBJ1-1
CASSLRGYEQFF	TGTGCCAGCAGTTTACGAGGCTATGAGCAGTTCTTC	.	TRBV12-3/TRBV12-4	.	TRBJ2-1
CASSLAGATDTQYF	TGTGCTAGCAGCTTAGCCGGAGCCACAGATACGCAGTATTTT	.	TRBV7-7	.	TRBJ2-3
CASSFKGLKAFF	TGTGCCAGCAGTTTTAAGGGGCTTAAAGCTTTCTTT	.	TRBV28	.	TRBJ1-1
CASSLKRTEPQLLTDTQYF	TGTGCCAGCAGCCTAAAAAGGACAGAACCCCAACTCCTCACAGATACGCAGTATTTT	.	TRBV7-8	.	TRBJ2-3
CASSPGTLQETQYF	TGTGCCAGCAGCCCCGGGACACTCCAAGAGACCCAGTACTTC	.	TRBV7-3	.	TRBJ2-5
CASSSPGGLNGYTF	TGTGCCAGCAGTTCCCCGGGGGGGCTAAATGGCTACACCTTC	.	TRBV6-5	.	TRBJ1-2
CASSYTSGIGEQYF	TGTGCCAGCAGTTACACTAGCGGGATTGGGGAGCAGTACTTC	.	TRBV6-2/TRBV6-3	TRBD2	TRBJ2-7
CASSILGGPEGEQFF	TGTGCCAGTAGTATACTCGGTGGCCCCGAGGGTGAGCAGTTCTTC	.	TRBV19	.	TRBJ2-1
CASGAATGELFF	TGTGCCAGCGGGGCAGCCACCGGGGAGCTGTTTTTT	.	TRBV5-6	.	TRBJ2-2
CASSLGQAPGELFF	TGTGCCAGCAGCTTAGGACAGGCTCCCGGGGAGCTGTTTTTT	.	TRBV7-2	.	TRBJ2-2
CASSSAGVNNSPLHF	TGTGCCAGCAGCTCCGCGGGGGTCAATAATTCACCCCTCCACTTT	.	TRBV7-9	.	TRBJ1-6
CASSLRQLRETQYF	TGTGCCAGCAGCCTACGACAGCTCCGGGAGACCCAGTACTTC	.	TRBV14	.	TRBJ2-5
CSARDRDAGELFF	TGCAGCGCCCGGGACAGGGATGCCGGGGAGCTGTTTTTT	.	TRBV29-1	TRBD1	TRBJ2-2
CASSLGGEVYF	TGTGCCAGCAGCTTAGGAGGGGAGGTGTACTTC	.	TRBV7-8	.	TRBJ2-7
CASSPQSGGANEQFF	TGTGCCAGCAGCCCCCAAAGCGGGGGGGCCAATGAGCAGTTCTTC	.	TRBV7-2	TRBD2	TRBJ2-1
CASSSGGGTEAFF	TGTGCCAGCAGTTCCGGGGGGGGAACTGAAGCTTTCTTT	.	TRBV3-1/TRBV3-2	.	TRBJ1-1
CATSTQASYEQYF	TGTGCCACCAGCACGCAGGCGTCCTACGAGCAGTACTTC	.	TRBV15	.	TRBJ2-7
CAWQTGLVVIF	TGTGCCTGGCAGACGGGACTAGTAGTAATCTTC	.	TRBV30	TRBD2	TRBJ2-1
CSASLAEPYEQYF	TGCAGTGCTAGTCTAGCGGAACCCTACGAGCAGTACTTC	.	TRBV20-1	TRBD2	TRBJ2-7
CATSRLGPERRRLFF	TGTGCCACCAGCAGACTAGGACCGGAAAGGAGGAGACTGTTTTTT	.	TRBV15	.	TRBJ1-4
CASSYSGVGNTIYF	TGTGCCAGCAGTTACTCAGGGGTAGGAAACACCATATATTTT	.	TRBV6-5	.	TRBJ1-3